The 21 T cell receptor beta chains in this list originate from one sample, sequenced in a study of TIL therapy for anti-PD-1-resistant metastatic lung cancer. The immunoSEQ assay was v3. Using immunoSEQ multiplex PCR, the repertoire was profiled, and TCRdb retains in-frame clones only, with some absent. The table records around 50,000 clones, about 70% of them present only once. As for time point: pre-treatment sample, taken before nivolumab and TIL therapy. The source was blood, collected at baseline. These receptors were obtained from a person aged 25 to 85 with non-small cell lung cancer.

This clone was picked up one time. The chain couples TRBV27 to TRBJ2-5; D is unclear. Trimming took 6 bases from V and 0 from J, leaving 8 bases between them. Germline V gene sequence: CDR1 MNHEY, CDR2 SMNVEV (reference sequence). This CDR3 has 13 residues. The CDR3 DNA sequence: TGTGCCAGCAGCCTAGGACACCAAGAGACCCAGTACTTC. Protein: CASSLGHQETQYF.

The chain carries TRBV2 and TRBJ1-2, with 9 positions matching TRBD1. The V gene end was trimmed by 5 bases and the J gene end by 7 bases; junction bases not matched to a gene: 14. The germline V gene has CDR1 SNHLY and CDR2 FYNNEI. This CDR3 is 16 amino acids long. Here the CDR3 reads CASSPGQGWFRIGYTF. The CDR3 region has the DNA TGTGCCAGCAGTCCCGGACAGGGGTGGTTTAGGATTGGCTACACCTTC.

This clone was detected a few times. The gene calls are TRBV9 and TRBJ1-5; 7 bases match TRBD1. Germline CDR1 reads SGDLS; CDR2 reads YYNGEE. CDR3 size: 15 residues. With 3 bases clipped from V and 3 bases from J, the junction kept 6 bases outside the gene matches. The CDR3 region is CASSATGEVNQPQHF. The CDR3 DNA follows: TGTGCCAGCAGCGCTACAGGGGAGGTCAATCAGCCCCAGCATTTT.

This chain joins TRBV15 and TRBJ1-5; weak D call: TRBD1 (5 bases). V was pared by 0 bases and J by 7 bases, with 13 bases between. The CDR3 is 15 amino acids. The germline gives CDR1 LNHNV, CDR2 YYDKDF (reference sequence). CDR3 in DNA: TGTGCCACCAGCAGAGAGGCCCAGGGAAAACAGCCCCAGCATTTT. Protein: CATSREAQGKQPQHF. The full variable domain, completed using reference TRBV15 and TRBJ1-5, is DAMVIQNPRYQVTQFGKPVTLSCSQTLNHNVMYWYQQKSSQAPKLLFHYYDKDFNNEADTPDNFQSRRPNTSFCFLDIRSPGLGDTAMYLCATSREAQGKQPQHFGDGTRLSIL.

The chain recombines TRBV15 with TRBJ2-7; D may be TRBD1 or TRBD2 (5 bases each). This CDR3 is 15 amino acids long. V gave up 5 bases and J gave up 3 bases, with 17 bases separating them. Germline CDR1 is LNHNV and CDR2 is YYDKDF (reference sequence). The CDR3 DNA sequence: TGTGCCACCAGCTTTGACCCCGGGACCAACTACGAGCAGTACTTC. This codes for CATSFDPGTNYEQYF.

In its sample, this clone was seen a few times. V gene TRBV25-1 combines with J gene TRBJ2-1; TRBD2 matches at 7 bases. Germline CDR1 and CDR2: MGHDK and SYGVNS. V lost 0 bases to trimming and J lost 8 bases; unmatched junction nucleotides: 7. The CDR3 runs 15 residues. Here the CDR3 DNA reads TGTGCCAGCAGTGAATACGGGGGAGGGAGGGATGAGCAGTTCTTC. As protein: CASSEYGGGRDEQFF.

V usage is TRBV19 and J usage is TRBJ2-2; 8 bases match TRBD1. Germline CDR1 LNHDA, CDR2 SQIVND (reference sequence). The CDR3 length is 15 residues. Germline trimming cut 4 bases from V and 7 bases from J; bases unmatched to any gene: 8. The CDR3 nucleotides are TGTGCCAGTAGTACGAACAGGGGGAAAGGCGGGGAGCTGTTTTTT. Translating gives CASSTNRGKGGELFF.

The chain is built from TRBV9 and TRBJ2-7, with a tentative D call TRBD1 (6 bases). Germline V lookup: CDR1 SGDLS, CDR2 YYNGEE. Trimming removed 3 bases from V and 6 bases from J, with 19 bases in between. This CDR3 is 15 amino acids long. The CDR3 is CASSAGQWRRGEQYF. The DNA for the CDR3 is TGTGCCAGCAGCGCCGGACAGTGGCGGCGAGGCGAGCAGTACTTC. The variable domain in full, completed from reference TRBV9 and TRBJ2-7, reads DSGVTQTPKHLITATGQRVTLRCSPRSGDLSVYWYQQSLDQGLQFLIQYYNGEERAKGNILERFSAQQFPDLHSELNLSSLELGDSALYFCASSAGQWRRGEQYFGPGTRLTVT.

The chain is built from TRBV12-5 and TRBJ1-2; 7 positions agree with TRBD1. Germline V gives CDR1 LGHNT, CDR2 FRNRAP. After removal of 5 bases from V and 8 bases from J, the junction contained 14 bases not matched to a gene. This CDR3 contains 15 residues. CDR3 DNA sequence: TGTGCTAGTGGTCCCGTCATACAGGGGAGGGAGGGCTACACCTTC. Residues: CASGPVIQGREGYTF.

The chain joins TRBV9 to TRBJ2-1, with a tentative D call TRBD2 (5 bases). V was trimmed by 0 bases and J by 3 bases, leaving 10 bases between them. Germline V gene sequence: CDR1 SGDLS, CDR2 YYNGEE. This CDR3 spans 15 amino acids. CDR3 in amino acids: CASSVDGVDYNEQFF. In DNA, the CDR3 is TGTGCCAGCAGCGTAGACGGGGTTGACTACAATGAGCAGTTCTTC.

This clone was seen once. The chain recombines TRBV6-5 with TRBJ2-2; D remains ambiguous. Looked up from germline, CDR1 is MNHEY and CDR2 is SVGAGI. The CDR3 is 13 amino acids. V was pared by 6 bases and J by 4 bases, with 9 bases between. CDR3 region: CASRPPGTGELFF. The CDR3 DNA sequence: TGTGCCAGCAGACCCCCGGGCACCGGGGAGCTGTTTTTT.

V gene TRBV4-2 combines with J gene TRBJ2-3; 8 nucleotides align to TRBD1. Per the germline V gene, CDR1 is LGHNA and CDR2 is YNFKEQ. Trimming at V came to 4 bases and at J to 2 bases, leaving 5 bases not matched to a gene. This CDR3 contains 15 residues. CDR3 loop: CASSLRGQVTDTQYF. The CDR3 DNA follows: TGTGCCAGCAGCCTCAGGGGGCAGGTCACAGATACGCAGTATTTT.

The chain couples TRBV1 to TRBJ2-7; the table's D call, TRBD2, was not checked against the DNA. TRBV1 is deemed a pseudogene. This CDR3 comprises 16 residues. CDR3 region: CTSSQGLSGGHYEQYF. The DNA of the CDR3 is TGCACCAGCAGCCAAGGATTGAGCGGGGGGCATTACGAGCAGTACTTC.

V gene TRBV7-2 combines with J gene TRBJ2-5; D may be TRBD1 or TRBD2 (6 bases each). The CDR3 is 14 amino acids. Trimming left V 5 bases short and J 4 bases short, with 14 bases between. In germline, CDR1 is SGHTA, CDR2 FQGNSA. CDR3 loop: CASSDRRGGETQYF. In nucleotides, the CDR3 is TGTGCCAGCAGCGACCGCAGGGGAGGAGAGACCCAGTACTTC. The full variable domain, with the rest looked up from reference TRBV7-2 and TRBJ2-5, is GAGVSQSPSNKVTEKGKDVELRCDPISGHTALYWYRQSLGQGLEFLIYFQGNSAPDKSGLPSDRFSAERTGGSVSTLTIQRTQQEDSAVYLCASSDRRGGETQYFGPGTRLLVL.

This CDR3 is CASSLGQGNEKLFF. The CDR3 bases are TGTGCCAGCAGTTTGGGGCAGGGTAATGAAAAACTGTTTTTT. V usage is TRBV28 and J usage is TRBJ1-4, with D tentatively TRBD1 (5 bases). Germline CDR1 and CDR2: MDHEN and SYDVKM. Trimming shortened V by 3 bases and J by 4 bases, and 9 bases separated the two germline ends. This CDR3 is built from 14 residues.

This rearrangement joins TRBV5-1 to TRBJ2-5; TRBD2 matches at 8 bases. Per the germline V gene, CDR1 is SGHRS and CDR2 is YFSETQ. This CDR3 is built from 19 residues. After removal of 0 bases from V and 4 bases from J, the junction contained 17 bases not matched to a gene. The chain's CDR3 is CASSLGLGRLAGGRETQYF. CDR3 bases: TGCGCCAGCAGCTTGGGGCTGGGACGCTTGGCGGGGGGCAGAGAGACCCAGTACTTC.

The V call is TRBV7-2, the J call TRBJ2-3; D is unresolved. The CDR3 sequence is 12 residues long. In germline, CDR1 is SGHTA, CDR2 FQGNSA. Trimming stripped 5 bases from V and 4 bases from J, with 7 bases between. DNA of the CDR3: TGTGCCAGCAGCCTATCGGCAGATACGCAGTATTTT. Its protein is CASSLSADTQYF.

This clone was found once. The gene calls are TRBV5-4 and TRBJ2-3; TRBD2 aligns across 9 bases. V lost 3 bases, J lost 8 bases, and 10 bases stayed unmatched. Per the germline V gene, CDR1 is SGHNT and CDR2 is YYREEE (reference sequence). CDR3 length equals 15 residues. DNA of the CDR3: TGTGCCAGCAGCTCAAAAAAGCGGGGGGCATCTACGCAGTATTTT. This codes for CASSSKKRGASTQYF. Variable domain in full (rest from reference TRBV5-4 and TRBJ2-3): ETGVTQSPTHLIKTRGQQVTLRCSSQSGHNTVSWYQQALGQGPQFIFQYYREEENGRGNFPPRFSGLQFPNYSSELNVNALELDDSALYLCASSSKKRGASTQYFGPGTRLTVL.

This chain links TRBV12-5 with TRBJ2-7, with a weak D call TRBD1 (6 bases). Germline V gene sequence: CDR1 LGHNT, CDR2 FRNRAP. Between the trimmed V and J ends, which lost 7 bases and 2 bases, there was a span of 15 bases. This CDR3 has 14 amino acids. CDR3 region: CASVPRTETYEQYF. DNA of the CDR3: TGTGCTAGTGTCCCTAGGACAGAAACCTACGAGCAGTACTTC.

This clone was seen just once. This rearrangement joins TRBV5-4 to TRBJ2-7; 11 bases agree with TRBD2. The CDR3 sequence is 14 residues long. Looked up from germline, CDR1 is SGHNT and CDR2 is YYREEE (reference sequence). Trimming removed 0 bases from V and 7 bases from J; junction bases left unmatched: 3. CDR3: CASSLEVAGGEQYF. CDR3 nucleotide sequence: TGTGCCAGCAGCTTGGAGGTAGCGGGAGGGGAGCAGTACTTC.

This clone appeared a few times. As DNA, the CDR3 is TGTGCCAGCAGCCGCCTTTGGATCGGCTACACCTTC. This translates into CASSRLWIGYTF. The chain joins TRBV2 to TRBJ1-2; D is undetermined. Germline V gives CDR1 SNHLY, CDR2 FYNNEI. Trimming shortened V by 6 bases and J by 8 bases, and 13 bases separated the two germline ends. This CDR3 spans 12 amino acids.